These 19 T cell receptor beta chains originate from one sample sequenced in a study of OX40 agonist ivuxolimab in advanced cancers. Generated by immunoSEQ multiplex PCR, the TCRdb table keeps only in-frame clones and is missing some. The sample has tens of thousands of clones, about 95% seen once. This material consisted of CD4+ or CD8+ T cells sorted from blood, taken in a trial of the OX40 agonist ivuxolimab. The receptor source for this set is an adult with an advanced solid tumor such as melanoma, head and neck, liver or kidney cancer.

The chain joins TRBV2 to TRBJ1-5, with no clear D. CDR1 and CDR2 from the germline V gene are SNHLY and FYNNEI. Trimming removed 3 bases at V and 0 bases at J, with 6 bases between. This CDR3 contains 14 residues. CDR3 DNA sequence: TGTGCCAGCAGTGATGAGTATAGCAATCAGCCCCAGCATTTT. Residues: CASSDEYSNQPQHF. Full variable domain (missing parts from reference TRBV2 and TRBJ1-5): EPEVTQTPSHQVTQMGQEVILRCVPISNHLYFYWYRQILGQKVEFLVSFYNNEISEKSEIFDDQFSVERPDGSNFTLKIRSTKLEDSAMYFCASSDEYSNQPQHFGDGTRLSIL.

The rearrangement joins TRBV5-8 to TRBJ2-1, with D possibly being TRBD1 (6 bases). Germline-derived CDR1 and CDR2 are SGHTS and YDEGEE. Trimming removed 4 bases from V and 0 bases from J, with 11 bases in between. The CDR3 runs 15 residues. The CDR3 is CASSRGQSSYNEQFF. As DNA, the CDR3 is TGTGCCAGCAGCAGAGGACAGAGCTCCTACAATGAGCAGTTCTTC.

In its sample, this clone was seen once. The chain combines TRBV29-1 with TRBJ2-1, with a tentative D call TRBD2 (5 bases). V lost 3 bases to trimming and J lost 1 base, with 10 bases between them. The CDR3 covers 14 residues. Germline CDR1 SQVTM, CDR2 ANQGSEA. CDR3 residues: CSVDGPGSYNEQFF. In DNA form, the CDR3 reads TGCAGCGTTGATGGACCGGGATCCTACAATGAGCAGTTCTTC.

This sequence joins TRBV7-6 and TRBJ1-4; D not certain. V lost 1 base and J lost 0, with 6 bases in between. This CDR3 region has 15 residues. Per germline, CDR1 SGHVS and CDR2 FNYEAQ. The DNA for the CDR3 is TGTGCCAGCAGCTTAGGAGTTACAACTAATGAAAAACTGTTTTTT. This gives the protein CASSLGVTTNEKLFF.

The rearrangement uses TRBV7-9 and TRBJ1-3; the D gene is possibly TRBD1 (6 bases). Germline V gives CDR1 SEHNR, CDR2 FQNEAQ (reference sequence). The CDR3 extends over 15 amino acids. Trimming removed 5 bases at V and 0 bases at J, with 11 bases between. The CDR3 DNA reads as TGTGCCAGCAGCGCGGGGGGCTTCTCTGGAAACACCATATATTTT. Its protein is CASSAGGFSGNTIYF.

J is TRBJ1-5 and V is TRBV15, with TRBD1 identical over 8 bases. The CDR3 is 14 residues long. Germline V gene lookup returns CDR1 LNHNV and CDR2 YYDKDF (reference sequence). Trimming cost V 3 bases and J 7 bases; bases outside gene matches: 5. CDR3 sequence reads: CATSSQDRAQPQHF. CDR3 nucleotide sequence: TGTGCCACCAGCAGCCAGGACAGGGCACAGCCCCAGCATTTT.

The rearrangement uses TRBV4-3 and TRBJ1-5; 10 nucleotides agree with TRBD1. The CDR3 length is 16 residues. V was clipped by 0 bases and J by 5 bases; unmatched bases: 4. Germline CDR1 LGHNA, CDR2 YSLEER. CDR3 in DNA: TGCGCCAGCAGCCAAGATTCCGGGACAGGGGATCAGCCCCAGCATTTT. It codes for CASSQDSGTGDQPQHF.

V and J are TRBV30 and TRBJ2-7; D is perhaps TRBD1 (5 bases). In germline, CDR1 is GTSNPN, CDR2 SVGIG (reference sequence). V lost 0 bases to trimming and J lost 3 bases, with 15 bases between them. The CDR3 runs 15 residues. CDR3 in DNA: TGTGCCTGGAGTGTCGGAACAGGACGGCTCTACGAGCAGTACTTC. This gives the protein CAWSVGTGRLYEQYF.

The chain combines TRBV6-1 with TRBJ2-7; the D is unclear. CDR3 length equals 15 residues. Germline V gene sequence: CDR1 MNHNS, CDR2 SASEGT. Trimming stripped 5 bases from V and 6 bases from J, with 20 bases between. The CDR3 region is CASSPPVANQLEQYF. DNA of the CDR3: TGTGCCAGCAGTCCGCCTGTAGCAAATCAACTCGAGCAGTACTTC.

This chain uses TRBV9 with TRBJ1-5, with a tentative D call TRBD1 (6 bases). This CDR3 spans 15 amino acids. Per the germline V gene, CDR1 is SGDLS and CDR2 is YYNGEE. Trimming cost V 3 bases and J 0 bases, with 10 bases left between them. This chain's CDR3 is CASSEGTFSNQPQHF. CDR3 coding DNA: TGTGCCAGCAGCGAAGGGACATTTAGCAATCAGCCCCAGCATTTT.

The genes are TRBV28 and TRBJ1-2; 7 bases are shared with TRBD1. V was clipped by 2 bases and J by 7 bases; unmatched bases: 1. This CDR3 contains 12 residues. Germline V gene data show CDR1 as MDHEN and CDR2 as SYDVKM. The CDR3 DNA follows: TGTGCCAGCAGTTTAGACAGGGTTGGCTACACCTTC. Its protein is CASSLDRVGYTF.

The chain joins TRBV7-3 to TRBJ2-5, with 8 positions matching TRBD1. V gave up 0 bases and J gave up 10 bases; unmatched junction bases: 4. The CDR3 covers 13 residues. Germline lookup yields CDR1 SGHTA and CDR2 FQGTGA. The CDR3 here is CASSLTPGGDQYF. DNA of the CDR3: TGTGCCAGCAGCTTAACCCCAGGGGGCGACCAGTACTTC.

This chain joins TRBV13 and TRBJ1-1; no reliable D call. Trimming cost V 3 bases and J 4 bases, with 6 bases left between them. CDR3 length: 12 residues. Germline V gives CDR1 PRHDT, CDR2 FYEKMQ (reference sequence). The CDR3: CASSFSITEAFF. The CDR3 bases are TGTGCCAGCAGCTTCTCTATCACTGAAGCTTTCTTT. The whole variable domain, filled in from reference TRBV13 and TRBJ1-1, reads AAGVIQSPRHLIKEKRETATLKCYPIPRHDTVYWYQQGPGQDPQFLISFYEKMQSDKGSIPDRFSAQQFSDYHSELNMSSLELGDSALYFCASSFSITEAFFGQGTRLTVV.

CDR3 nucleotide sequence: TGTGCCAGCTCAATGACTAGCCACTACGAGCAGTACTTC. Translated, it gives CASSMTSHYEQYF. The chain carries TRBV18 and TRBJ2-7, with 7 bases identical to TRBD2. V gave up 5 bases and J gave up 3 bases; unmatched junction bases: 4. Germline lookup yields CDR1 KGHSH and CDR2 LQKENI. CDR3 size: 13 residues.

The V gene is TRBV9, the J gene TRBJ2-7, with TRBD2 as a possible D gene (5 bases). Germline CDR1 is SGDLS and CDR2 is YYNGEE. This CDR3 region has 15 residues. V lost 0 bases, J lost 4 bases, and 14 bases lay in between. The CDR3 loop reads CASSVGAGLNYEQYF. The CDR3 DNA is TGTGCCAGCAGCGTAGGCGCAGGACTGAATTACGAGCAGTACTTC.

This chain uses TRBV9 with TRBJ2-5; 14 nucleotides agree with TRBD2. With 5 bases clipped from V and 3 bases from J, the junction kept 6 bases outside the gene matches. The CDR3 consists of 16 residues. Germline lookup yields CDR1 SGDLS and CDR2 YYNGEE. This chain's CDR3 is CASSRPGLAGEETQYF. The CDR3 DNA reads TGTGCCAGCAGTCGTCCGGGACTAGCGGGAGAAGAGACCCAGTACTTC.

The rearrangement links TRBV7-2 to TRBJ2-1; a possible D gene is TRBD1 (5 bases). The CDR3 length is 12 residues. Trimming took 6 bases from V and 9 from J, leaving 12 bases between them. Germline V lookup: CDR1 SGHTA, CDR2 FQGNSA. The CDR3 loop reads CASRAVRGEQFF. In DNA form, the CDR3 reads TGTGCCAGCAGGGCGGTAAGGGGTGAGCAGTTCTTC. Full variable domain (missing parts from reference TRBV7-2 and TRBJ2-1): GAGVSQSPSNKVTEKGKDVELRCDPISGHTALYWYRQSLGQGLEFLIYFQGNSAPDKSGLPSDRFSAERTGGSVSTLTIQRTQQEDSAVYLCASRAVRGEQFFGPGTRLTVL.

This chain connects TRBV7-8 to TRBJ1-5, with D unclear. CDR1 SGHVS and CDR2 FQNEAQ come from the germline V gene. The V and J ends lost 1 base and 0 bases respectively, with 10 bases between them. This CDR3 region has 16 residues. The CDR3 is CASSLEWAGSNQPQHF. The CDR3 DNA reads TGTGCCAGCAGCTTAGAATGGGCGGGTAGCAATCAGCCCCAGCATTTT.

The chain carries TRBV21-1 and TRBJ1-3. TRBV21-1 is flagged as a pseudogene. The CDR3 sequence is 18 residues long. The CDR3 protein is CASSKKKGEGASGNTIYF. The CDR3 DNA is TGTGCCAGCAGCAAAAAAAAAGGGGAGGGGGCTTCTGGAAACACCATATATTTT.